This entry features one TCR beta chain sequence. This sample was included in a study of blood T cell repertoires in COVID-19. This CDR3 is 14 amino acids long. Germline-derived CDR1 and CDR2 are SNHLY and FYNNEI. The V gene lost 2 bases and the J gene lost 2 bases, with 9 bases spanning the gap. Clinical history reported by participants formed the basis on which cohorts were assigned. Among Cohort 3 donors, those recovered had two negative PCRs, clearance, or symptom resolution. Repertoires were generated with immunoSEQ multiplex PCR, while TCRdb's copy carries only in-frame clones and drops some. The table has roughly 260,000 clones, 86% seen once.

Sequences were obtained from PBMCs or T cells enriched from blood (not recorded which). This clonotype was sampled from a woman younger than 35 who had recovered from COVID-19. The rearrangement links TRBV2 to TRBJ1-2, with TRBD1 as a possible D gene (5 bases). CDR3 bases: TGTGCCAGCAGTGAATCGTACAGGAACTATGGCTACACCTTC. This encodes CASSESYRNYGYTF.